This paragraph reports one T cell receptor beta chain. This entry is derived from a study of cytomegalovirus exposure and HLA in healthy donors. In the PCR, 60 Vbeta and 13 Jbeta primers were used. TCRdb's table, derived via immunoSEQ multiplex PCR, lists solely in-frame clones and lacks some. The listing records approximately 210,000 clones. The CDR3 is made up of 18 amino acids. Germline V gene sequence: CDR1 SGHAT, CDR2 FQDESV (reference sequence). V was pared by 3 bases and J by 0 bases, with 12 bases of the junction left unmatched. Sequencing was performed on PBMCs. The TCR originated in a woman aged 30 to 39 in good health and CMV-seropositive. The V gene is TRBV11-1, the J gene TRBJ1-1, with 8 nucleotides matching TRBD1. The CDR3 loop is CASSFQGASSFLNTEAFF. DNA of the CDR3: TGTGCCAGCAGCTTCCAGGGGGCTTCCTCCTTTTTGAACACTGAAGCTTTCTTT.